The rows below give T cell receptor beta chains drawn from one sample of a study of cytomegalovirus exposure and HLA in healthy donors. Generated by immunoSEQ multiplex PCR, the TCRdb table keeps only in-frame clones and is missing some. The profile shows around 150,000 clones, approximately 78% of them singletons. Material for sequencing was PBMCs. These receptors originate from a woman aged 40 to 49 in good health and CMV-seronegative. The CDR3 runs from the conserved cysteine through the conserved F or W. The D gene is left open where the match is weak. Some rows mark clone size as missing; the rest say once, few, many or name a class of expanded clone.

d_call: TRBD1; v_call: TRBV2; clone_size: NA; j_call: TRBJ1-1; cdr3_nt: TGTGCCAGCAATTTTCAGGGGGCCCCAATTGATGAAGCTTTCTTT; cdr3_aa: CASNFQGAPIDEAFF
d_call: NA; v_call: TRBV5-6; clone_size: NA; j_call: TRBJ2-5; cdr3_nt: TGTGCCAGCAGCTTGTCTCTGGACTATAAAGAGACCCAGTACTTC; cdr3_aa: CASSLSLDYKETQYF
d_call: NA; v_call: TRBV15; clone_size: few; j_call: TRBJ1-5; cdr3_nt: TGTGCCACCAGCGATGGGCCTCATCAGCCCCAGCATTTT; cdr3_aa: CATSDGPHQPQHF
d_call: NA; v_call: TRBV2; clone_size: NA; j_call: TRBJ1-6; cdr3_nt: TGTGCCAAACGCCGGGGGGGGGCCTCACCCCTCCACTTT; cdr3_aa: CAKRRGGASPLHF
d_call: NA; v_call: TRBV7-8; clone_size: NA; j_call: TRBJ2-5; cdr3_nt: TGTGCCAGCAGCCGGGAGCAGTACCAAGAGACCCAGTACTTC; cdr3_aa: CASSREQYQETQYF
d_call: TRBD1; v_call: TRBV19; clone_size: NA; j_call: TRBJ1-5; cdr3_nt: TGTGCCAGTAGGGGGACCGGACAGGGTAATCAGCCCCAGCATTTT; cdr3_aa: CASRGTGQGNQPQHF
d_call: NA; v_call: TRBV7-9; clone_size: NA; j_call: TRBJ2-7; cdr3_nt: TGTGCCAGCAGCTCGGTCTCCTACGAGCAGTACTTC; cdr3_aa: CASSSVSYEQYF
d_call: NA; v_call: TRBV1; clone_size: NA; j_call: TRBJ2-1; cdr3_nt: TGCACCAGCAGCCAAGAGTTCCTAGCGGGGGGGAATGAGCAGTTCTTC; cdr3_aa: CTSSQEFLAGGNEQFF
d_call: NA; v_call: TRBV18; clone_size: NA; j_call: TRBJ1-5; cdr3_nt: TGTGCCAGCTCACCTAATGGGCAGAATCAGCCCCAGCATTTT; cdr3_aa: CASSPNGQNQPQHF
d_call: NA; v_call: TRBV27; clone_size: NA; j_call: TRBJ1-1; cdr3_nt: TGTGCCAGCAGTCTCTCAGGCCCAACTGAAGCTTTCTTT; cdr3_aa: CASSLSGPTEAFF
d_call: TRBD2; v_call: TRBV15; clone_size: NA; j_call: TRBJ2-7; cdr3_nt: TGTGCCACCAGCAGGGGGGGGGACCTCTACGAGCAGTACTTC; cdr3_aa: CATSRGGDLYEQYF
d_call: NA; v_call: TRBV4-1; clone_size: once; j_call: TRBJ2-2; cdr3_nt: TGCGCCAGCAGCCAAAGGGGGGGCACCGGGGAGCTGTTTTTT; cdr3_aa: CASSQRGGTGELFF
d_call: TRBD1; v_call: TRBV4-1; clone_size: NA; j_call: TRBJ1-5; cdr3_nt: TGCGCCAGCAGCCACCTAACAGGGGAACGCAATCAGCCCCAGCATTTT; cdr3_aa: CASSHLTGERNQPQHF
d_call: NA; v_call: TRBV11-2; clone_size: NA; j_call: TRBJ2-1; cdr3_nt: TGTGCCAGCAGCTTAGGCGGGACGGGGCAGTTCTTC; cdr3_aa: CASSLGGTGQFF
d_call: TRBD1; v_call: TRBV5-4; clone_size: NA; j_call: TRBJ2-1; cdr3_nt: TGTGCCAGCCAGAATTACAGGGGTGGCTCCTACAATGAGCAGTTCTTC; cdr3_aa: CASQNYRGGSYNEQFF
d_call: TRBD2; v_call: TRBV9; clone_size: NA; j_call: TRBJ2-5; cdr3_nt: TGTGCCAGCAGCCCTAGGACTAGCGATGAGACCCAGTACTTC; cdr3_aa: CASSPRTSDETQYF
d_call: TRBD1; v_call: TRBV5-8; clone_size: NA; j_call: TRBJ1-1; cdr3_nt: TGTGCCAGCAGCCCCCTGGACAGGGAAGCTTTCTTT; cdr3_aa: CASSPLDREAFF
d_call: TRBD1; v_call: TRBV28; clone_size: NA; j_call: TRBJ1-1; cdr3_nt: TGTGCCAGCAGTTCGTGGACAGGTGAAGCTTTCTTT; cdr3_aa: CASSSWTGEAFF
d_call: TRBD1; v_call: TRBV7-9; clone_size: NA; j_call: TRBJ2-7; cdr3_nt: TGTGCCAGCAGCGGAGGGACAGGAGAGTTGTACGAGCAGTACTTC; cdr3_aa: CASSGGTGELYEQYF
d_call: TRBD1; v_call: TRBV7-6; clone_size: NA; j_call: TRBJ2-3; cdr3_nt: TGTGCCAGCAGCTTCGGACAGGGGGCGAGCACAGATACGCAGTATTTT; cdr3_aa: CASSFGQGASTDTQYF
d_call: TRBD2; v_call: TRBV7-9; clone_size: NA; j_call: TRBJ2-3; cdr3_nt: TGTGCCAGCAGCTTGGGGACTAGCCCTATCACAGATACGCAGTATTTT; cdr3_aa: CASSLGTSPITDTQYF
d_call: NA; v_call: TRBV19; clone_size: NA; j_call: TRBJ1-5; cdr3_nt: TGTGCCAGTAGTATGTTTGACAGGTCATCTCAGCCCCAGCATTTT; cdr3_aa: CASSMFDRSSQPQHF
d_call: TRBD2; v_call: TRBV4-1; clone_size: NA; j_call: TRBJ2-4; cdr3_nt: TGCGCCAGCAGCCAAACCGGGACTAGCGGGAACATTCAGTACTTC; cdr3_aa: CASSQTGTSGNIQYF
d_call: NA; v_call: TRBV9; clone_size: NA; j_call: TRBJ2-5; cdr3_nt: TGTGCCAGCAGCGTAGGGCAGGTTCAAGAGACCCAGTACTTC; cdr3_aa: CASSVGQVQETQYF
d_call: NA; v_call: TRBV6-5; clone_size: few; j_call: TRBJ1-2; cdr3_nt: TGTGCCAGCAGACCCTCTGACGGGTACTATGGCTACACCTTC; cdr3_aa: CASRPSDGYYGYTF
d_call: NA; v_call: TRBV28; clone_size: NA; j_call: TRBJ1-2; cdr3_nt: TGTGCCAGCAGTTTTGCAGACTATGGCTACACCTTC; cdr3_aa: CASSFADYGYTF
d_call: TRBD2; v_call: TRBV27; clone_size: NA; j_call: TRBJ2-3; cdr3_nt: TGTGCCAGCAGTTTTGGACTAGCGGGGAGCCCTGGTAGCGGTACGCAGTATTTT; cdr3_aa: CASSFGLAGSPGSGTQYF
d_call: NA; v_call: TRBV18; clone_size: once; j_call: TRBJ1-4; cdr3_nt: TGTGCCAGCTCACCCTCGCGGAGGGCAACTAATGAAAAACTGTTTTTT; cdr3_aa: CASSPSRRATNEKLFF
d_call: NA; v_call: TRBV27; clone_size: NA; j_call: TRBJ1-6; cdr3_nt: TGTGCCAGCAGATACAGGGACGTATCCTATAATTCACCCCTCCACTTT; cdr3_aa: CASRYRDVSYNSPLHF
d_call: NA; v_call: TRBV11-1; clone_size: NA; j_call: TRBJ1-6; cdr3_nt: TGTGCCAGCAGCTTAGAAGGGACTTATTCACCCCTCCACTTT; cdr3_aa: CASSLEGTYSPLHF
d_call: TRBD1; v_call: TRBV5-4; clone_size: NA; j_call: TRBJ1-1; cdr3_nt: TGTGCCAGCAGCCTTCGCCGGGACAGACTGAACACTGAAGCTTTCTTT; cdr3_aa: CASSLRRDRLNTEAFF
d_call: TRBD1; v_call: TRBV6-6; clone_size: NA; j_call: TRBJ1-4; cdr3_nt: TGTGCCAGCAGTTACTCTCTCACGACAGGGGGCAAACTGTTTTTT; cdr3_aa: CASSYSLTTGGKLFF
d_call: NA; v_call: TRBV7-9; clone_size: NA; j_call: TRBJ1-5; cdr3_nt: TGTGCCAGCAGCCGAGGACATAGCAATCAGCCCCAGCATTTT; cdr3_aa: CASSRGHSNQPQHF
d_call: TRBD1; v_call: TRBV5-1; clone_size: NA; j_call: TRBJ2-5; cdr3_nt: TGCGCCAGCAGCCTTAACCCCGGGACAGGGGGTTCTTGGGCCCAGTACTTC; cdr3_aa: CASSLNPGTGGSWAQYF
d_call: NA; v_call: TRBV4-2; clone_size: NA; j_call: TRBJ2-1; cdr3_nt: TGTGCCAGCAGCCAAGTTAGGGAGGGGGATGAGCAGTTCTTC; cdr3_aa: CASSQVREGDEQFF
d_call: TRBD2; v_call: TRBV5-5; clone_size: NA; j_call: TRBJ2-7; cdr3_nt: TGTGCCAGCAGCGCCCAGAGACTAGCGGGCTACGAGCAGTACTTC; cdr3_aa: CASSAQRLAGYEQYF
d_call: NA; v_call: TRBV13; clone_size: NA; j_call: TRBJ1-6; cdr3_nt: TGTGCCAGCAGCTTAGGCCTGAGCTCCTATAATTCACCCCTCCACTTT; cdr3_aa: CASSLGLSSYNSPLHF
d_call: NA; v_call: TRBV27; clone_size: once; j_call: TRBJ2-3; cdr3_nt: TGTGCCAGCAGTTTTCGACAGAGCACAGATACGCAGTATTTT; cdr3_aa: CASSFRQSTDTQYF
d_call: NA; v_call: TRBV2; clone_size: once; j_call: TRBJ2-3; cdr3_nt: TGTGCCAGCAGTGAAGCGTTAGGCACAGATACGCAGTATTTT; cdr3_aa: CASSEALGTDTQYF
d_call: NA; v_call: TRBV9; clone_size: NA; j_call: TRBJ1-2; cdr3_nt: TGTGCCAGCAGCGTAGATAGGACAGCTCCTAACTATGGCTACACCTTC; cdr3_aa: CASSVDRTAPNYGYTF
d_call: TRBD2; v_call: TRBV11-2; clone_size: NA; j_call: TRBJ2-1; cdr3_nt: TGTGCCAGCAGCGCGGGACTAGCGGAGTACAATGAGCAGTTCTTC; cdr3_aa: CASSAGLAEYNEQFF
d_call: TRBD1; v_call: TRBV4-1; clone_size: NA; j_call: TRBJ1-4; cdr3_nt: TGCGCCAGCAGCCCGCGGACAGGGGACGAAAAACTGTTTTTT; cdr3_aa: CASSPRTGDEKLFF
d_call: NA; v_call: TRBV7-8; clone_size: few; j_call: TRBJ2-1; cdr3_nt: TGTGCCAGCAGAGACCGGGGTACCTACAATGAGCAGTTCTTC; cdr3_aa: CASRDRGTYNEQFF
d_call: NA; v_call: TRBV2; clone_size: NA; j_call: TRBJ1-5; cdr3_nt: TGTGCCAGCGGAGGGCCCACACCCCAGCCCCAGCATTTT; cdr3_aa: CASGGPTPQPQHF
d_call: TRBD1; v_call: TRBV27; clone_size: NA; j_call: TRBJ1-1; cdr3_nt: TGTGCCAGCACCCCCAGGGGGCGCCTGAACACTGAAGCTTTCTTT; cdr3_aa: CASTPRGRLNTEAFF
d_call: NA; v_call: TRBV19; clone_size: NA; j_call: TRBJ1-6; cdr3_nt: TGTGCCAGTAGTATCGTCGGGGGGCATAATTCACCCCTCCACTTT; cdr3_aa: CASSIVGGHNSPLHF
d_call: TRBD2; v_call: TRBV7-9; clone_size: NA; j_call: TRBJ2-1; cdr3_nt: TGTGCCAGCAGCTTAGTGCCTAGCGGGAGGAACAATGAGCAGTTCTTC; cdr3_aa: CASSLVPSGRNNEQFF
d_call: NA; v_call: TRBV11-3; clone_size: NA; j_call: TRBJ2-7; cdr3_nt: TGTGCCAGCAGCATAGGACCAGGGGCAACCTACGAGCAGTACTTC; cdr3_aa: CASSIGPGATYEQYF
d_call: NA; v_call: TRBV13; clone_size: NA; j_call: TRBJ2-7; cdr3_nt: TGTGCCAGCAGCCCTCCGAGGTCCTACGAGCAGTACTTC; cdr3_aa: CASSPPRSYEQYF
d_call: TRBD1; v_call: TRBV10-2; clone_size: NA; j_call: TRBJ1-2; cdr3_nt: TGCGCCAGCAGAAGCCTCGGACAGGGAAGTGGCGGCTACACCTTC; cdr3_aa: CASRSLGQGSGGYTF